The present T cell receptor (beta chain) was sequenced within a study of cytomegalovirus exposure and HLA in healthy donors. Sequencing was performed with immunoSEQ multiplex PCR; in TCRdb, only in-frame clones are kept and a portion is missing. The table includes around 140,000 clones, 75% to 90% detected once. The CDR3 contains 13 residues. V shed 6 bases and J 2 bases; nucleotides not matched to a gene: 3. The germline V gene encodes CDR1 MGHDK and CDR2 SYGVNS. Sequencing input: PBMCs. This chain connects TRBV25-1 to TRBJ1-1; TRBD1 aligns across 7 bases. This receptor was taken from a woman aged 18-29 years in good health and CMV-seronegative. The chain's CDR3 is CASSGTANTEAFF. The DNA for the CDR3 is TGTGCCAGCAGCGGGACAGCCAACACTGAAGCTTTCTTT.